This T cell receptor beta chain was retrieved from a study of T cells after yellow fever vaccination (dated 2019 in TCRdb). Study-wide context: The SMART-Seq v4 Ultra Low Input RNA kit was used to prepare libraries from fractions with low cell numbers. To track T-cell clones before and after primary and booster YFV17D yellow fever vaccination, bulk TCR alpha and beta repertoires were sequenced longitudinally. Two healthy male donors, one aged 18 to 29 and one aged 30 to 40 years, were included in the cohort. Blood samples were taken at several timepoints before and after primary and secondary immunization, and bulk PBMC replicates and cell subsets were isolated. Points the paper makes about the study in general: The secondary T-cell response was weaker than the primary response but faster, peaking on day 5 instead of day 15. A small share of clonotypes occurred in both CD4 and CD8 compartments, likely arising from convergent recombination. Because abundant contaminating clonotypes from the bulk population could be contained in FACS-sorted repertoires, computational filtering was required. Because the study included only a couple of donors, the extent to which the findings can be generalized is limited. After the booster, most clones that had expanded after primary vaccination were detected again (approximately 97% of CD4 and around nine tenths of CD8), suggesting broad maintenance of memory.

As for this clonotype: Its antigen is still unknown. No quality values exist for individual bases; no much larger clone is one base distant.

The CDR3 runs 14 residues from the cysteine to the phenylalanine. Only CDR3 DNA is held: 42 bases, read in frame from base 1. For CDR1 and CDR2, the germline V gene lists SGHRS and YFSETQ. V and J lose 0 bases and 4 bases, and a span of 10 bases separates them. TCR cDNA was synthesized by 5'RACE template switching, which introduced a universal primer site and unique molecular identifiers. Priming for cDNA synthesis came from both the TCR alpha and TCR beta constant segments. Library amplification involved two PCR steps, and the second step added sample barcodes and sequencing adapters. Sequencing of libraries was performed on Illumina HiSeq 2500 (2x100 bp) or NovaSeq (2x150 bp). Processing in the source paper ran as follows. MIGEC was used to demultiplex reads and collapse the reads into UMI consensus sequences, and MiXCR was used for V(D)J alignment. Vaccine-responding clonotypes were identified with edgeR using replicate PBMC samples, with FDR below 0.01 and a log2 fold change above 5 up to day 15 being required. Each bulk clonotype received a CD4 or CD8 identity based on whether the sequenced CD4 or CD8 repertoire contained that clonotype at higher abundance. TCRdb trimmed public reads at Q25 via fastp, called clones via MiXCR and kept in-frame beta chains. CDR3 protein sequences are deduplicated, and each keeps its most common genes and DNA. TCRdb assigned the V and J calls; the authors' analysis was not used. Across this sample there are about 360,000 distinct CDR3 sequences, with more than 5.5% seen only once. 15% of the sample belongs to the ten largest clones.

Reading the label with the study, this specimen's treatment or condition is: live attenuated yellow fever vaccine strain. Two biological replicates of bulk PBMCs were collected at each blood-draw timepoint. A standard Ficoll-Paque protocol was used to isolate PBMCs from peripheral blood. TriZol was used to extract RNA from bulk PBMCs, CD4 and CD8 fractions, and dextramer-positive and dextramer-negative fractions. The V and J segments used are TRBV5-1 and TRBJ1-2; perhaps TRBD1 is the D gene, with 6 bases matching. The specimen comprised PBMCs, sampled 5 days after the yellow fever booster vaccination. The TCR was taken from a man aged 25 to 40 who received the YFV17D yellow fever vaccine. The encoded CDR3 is CASSLGQATYGYTF. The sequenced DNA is TGCGCCAGCAGCTTGGGACAGGCCACCTATGGCTACACCTTC.